The T cell receptor (beta chain) described here comes from a study of T cell responses to AZD1222 COVID-19 vaccine. Study outcomes and limitations: Distributed over spike, vaccine-associated CD4 TCRs predominated at 160-218 and 743-854. It should be noted that donors were predominantly white British and more often female, and clonal diversity was possibly underestimated.

Points on this clone: Its cognate antigen is unknown.

Sequencing used immunoSEQ multiplex PCR; TCRdb keeps in-frame clones, though not all of them. The repertoire holds approximately 170,000 clones, 85% to 95% seen once, with 5.1% in the top ten. The CDR3 runs to 12 residues. Germline V gene sequence: CDR1 MNHEY, CDR2 SVGEGT. Trimming stripped 5 bases from V and 4 bases from J, with 8 bases between. The clonotype was recovered from an adult who received the AZD1222 COVID-19 vaccine. Sequenced material: peripheral blood, taken 28 days after the second AZD1222 dose. The chain employs TRBV6-2 or TRBV6-3 and TRBJ2-5; D uncertain. The CDR3 sequence: CASSQLTETQYF. Written as DNA, the CDR3 is TGTGCCAGCAGTCAGCTCACAGAGACCCAGTACTTC.